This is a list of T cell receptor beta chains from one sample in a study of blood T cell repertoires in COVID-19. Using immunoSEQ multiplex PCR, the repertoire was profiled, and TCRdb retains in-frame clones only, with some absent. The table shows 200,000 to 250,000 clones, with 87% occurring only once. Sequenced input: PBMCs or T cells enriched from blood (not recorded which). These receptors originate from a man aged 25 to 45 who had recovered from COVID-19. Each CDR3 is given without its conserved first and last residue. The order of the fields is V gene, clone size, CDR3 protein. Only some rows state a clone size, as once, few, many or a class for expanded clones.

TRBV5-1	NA	ASSSTHQETQY
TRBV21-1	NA	ASSKWGRGATNEKLF
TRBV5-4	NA	ASSHDRGRENIQY
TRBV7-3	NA	APNRGMLPQH
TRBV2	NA	ASSEASGSWGNQPQH
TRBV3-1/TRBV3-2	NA	ASSPGQGDQPQH
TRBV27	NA	ASSLRTSGSASYEQY
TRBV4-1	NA	ASSHPTGESYEQY
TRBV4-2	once	ASSQDFPSGNTIY
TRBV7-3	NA	ASSSQQGTEAF
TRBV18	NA	ASSTNSYEQY
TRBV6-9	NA	ATKGGNTYEQY
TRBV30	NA	AWGDREAF
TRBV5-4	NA	ASSFMSQGHGYT
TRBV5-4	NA	ASSLYYEQY
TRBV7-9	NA	ASTLGSNSGNTIY
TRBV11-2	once	ASSKTGVETQY
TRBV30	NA	AWSEGQNYGYT
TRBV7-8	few	ASSLVGQGALGYGYT
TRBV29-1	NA	SVVRGRVGEQF
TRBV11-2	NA	ASSWYIAGGRYEQY
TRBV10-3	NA	AISESKGGPYYNEQF
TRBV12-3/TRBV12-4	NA	ASSLRVVGYT
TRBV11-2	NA	ASRSRSLSYEQY
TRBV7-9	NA	ASRSTGGFGTPYNSPLH
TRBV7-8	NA	ASSPDSGANVLT
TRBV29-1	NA	SVEVGVGGSYEQY
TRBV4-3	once	ASSQDSGGRFSYGYT
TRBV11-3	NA	ASSPQGGRDTQY
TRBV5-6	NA	ASSTGQRQETQY
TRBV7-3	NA	ASSYRGSYGYT